Below are 18 T cell receptor beta chains sequenced from a single sample in a study of patients and donors after allogeneic stem cell transplantation. TCRdb passed the RT-PCR reads through MiXCR, listing each CDR3 protein once. The top ten clones hold about 3.3% of a sample with approximately 160,000 distinct CDR3 sequences, about 32% of them seen once. Material for sequencing was blood, either unsorted or a sorted T cell fraction (not recorded which). All receptors come from a human donor who was either an allogeneic HSCT recipient or a stem cell or donor lymphocyte infusion donor (not recorded which). It is not recorded whose cells these are; they may come from a transplant donor.

V gene TRBV20-1 combines with J gene TRBJ2-1, with D possibly being TRBD2 (6 bases). CDR3 length: 15 residues. Germline V gives CDR1 DFQATT, CDR2 SNEGSKA (reference sequence). V was shortened by 4 bases and J by 5 bases, with 18 bases between the two germline ends. The CDR3 here is CSAIRASGYNNEQFF. The CDR3 region has the DNA TGCAGTGCTATAAGGGCCAGCGGGTATAACAATGAGCAGTTCTTC.

This clonotype appeared many times. This chain connects TRBV5-6 to TRBJ1-5, with no clear D. V lost 2 bases, J lost 4 bases, and 10 bases lay in between. Germline lookup yields CDR1 SGHDT and CDR2 YYEEEE. The CDR3 runs 14 residues. This chain's CDR3 is CASSLMAVNQPQHF. The CDR3 DNA reads as TGTGCCAGCAGCTTAATGGCGGTTAATCAGCCCCAGCATTTT.

The chain employs TRBV20-1 and TRBJ2-7, with 7 bases that match TRBD1. The CDR3 spans 12 residues. V lost 6 bases, J lost 6 bases, and 8 bases stayed unmatched. The germline V gene has CDR1 DFQATT and CDR2 SNEGSKA (reference sequence). CDR3 loop: CSALQGSREQYF. The CDR3 DNA reads TGCAGTGCGCTACAGGGGTCTCGCGAGCAGTACTTC.

V and J are TRBV24-1 and TRBJ1-2, with no clear D. Germline CDR1 is KGHDR and CDR2 is SFDVKD. Between the trimmed V and J ends, which lost 0 bases and 5 bases, there was a span of 3 bases. The CDR3 is made up of 12 amino acids. DNA of the CDR3: TGTGCCACCAGTGATTTGCGGTATGGCTACACCTTC. This sequence encodes CATSDLRYGYTF.

In its sample, this clonotype was seen a few times. The chain recombines TRBV5-1 with TRBJ1-1, with D unresolved. This CDR3 has 14 residues. Germline assignment: CDR1 SGHRS and CDR2 YFSETQ. V dropped 3 bases and J dropped 1 base, with 10 bases sitting between them. The CDR3 region is CASSSRGPNTEAFF. As DNA, the CDR3 is TGCGCCAGCAGCTCCCGGGGTCCGAACACTGAAGCTTTCTTT.

V is TRBV6-5 and J is TRBJ2-6; D unclear. Germline assignment: CDR1 MNHEY and CDR2 SVGAGI. The CDR3 has 17 amino acids. V lost 2 bases, J lost 0 bases, and 11 bases lay in between. CDR3 DNA sequence: TGTGCCAGCAGTTACCGGATCCTAGGCTCTGGGGCCAACGTCCTGACTTTC. It codes for CASSYRILGSGANVLTF.

This clonotype appeared a few times. This chain links TRBV9 with TRBJ2-1, with unresolved D. The CDR3 sequence is 16 residues long. The germline V and J ends were trimmed by 0 bases and 8 bases, with 18 bases remaining between them. Germline CDR1 is SGDLS and CDR2 is YYNGEE. CDR3 amino acids: CASSVDRAGTHYEQFF. DNA of the CDR3: TGTGCCAGCAGCGTAGACCGGGCCGGCACTCACTATGAGCAGTTCTTC.

The V call is TRBV18, the J call TRBJ1-6; D possibly corresponds to TRBD1 (5 bases). Germline V lookup: CDR1 KGHSH, CDR2 LQKENI. The CDR3 is 13 amino acids. V shed 3 bases and J shed 8 bases, with 8 bases lying between them. CDR3 sequence reads: CASSPQGDSPLHF. CDR3 DNA sequence: TGTGCCAGCTCACCCCAGGGAGATTCACCCCTCCACTTT.

This clonotype was recorded at least ten times. The chain combines TRBV5-1 with TRBJ1-3, with D hard to call. Trimming took off 0 bases at V and 7 bases at J, with 11 bases between the two ends. The CDR3 spans 14 residues. CDR1 and CDR2 (germline): SGHRS, YFSETQ. The CDR3 region has the DNA TGCGCCAGCAGCTTGGAGTCCGCGATGAACACCATATATTTT. Protein product: CASSLESAMNTIYF.

The chain is built from TRBV7-2 and TRBJ2-1, with 7 positions matching TRBD2. V dropped 6 bases and J dropped 0; count of bases not matched to a gene: 8. The germline V gene encodes CDR1 SGHTA and CDR2 FQGNSA. This CDR3 spans 16 amino acids. The CDR3 reads CASRRWEGSSYNEQFF. For the CDR3, the DNA is TGTGCCAGCAGGAGATGGGAGGGGAGCTCCTACAATGAGCAGTTCTTC. The full variable domain, completed using reference TRBV7-2 and TRBJ2-1, is GAGVSQSPSNKVTEKGKDVELRCDPISGHTALYWYRQSLGQGLEFLIYFQGNSAPDKSGLPSDRFSAERTGGSVSTLTIQRTQQEDSAVYLCASRRWEGSSYNEQFFGPGTRLTVL.

This clonotype was found a few times. The rearrangement joins TRBV24-1 to TRBJ1-2; 7 bases are a match to TRBD1. The CDR3 totals 16 residues. Germline CDR1 and CDR2: KGHDR and SFDVKD. V gave up 9 bases and J gave up 5 bases; unmatched junction bases: 17. The CDR3 DNA reads as TGTGCCACCGCAGCGGTTGTGACAGGGAGACTTTATGGCTACACCTTC. Its translation: CATAAVVTGRLYGYTF.

This clonotype came up a few times. The chain carries TRBV12-3 or TRBV12-4 and TRBJ1-1; maybe TRBD1 (6 bases). The CDR3 has 15 residues. V lost 1 base, J lost 1 base, and 10 bases lay in between. CDR3 in amino acids: CASSLVRTENTEAFF. CDR3 nucleotide sequence: TGTGCCAGCAGTTTAGTAAGGACAGAGAACACTGAAGCTTTCTTT.

The V gene is TRBV3-1, the J gene TRBJ2-7; D could derive from TRBD1 or TRBD2 (5 bases each). The CDR3 has 14 amino acids. The germline gives CDR1 LGHDT, CDR2 YNNKEL (reference sequence). V was clipped by 0 bases and J by 5 bases, with 11 bases between them. CDR3 sequence: CASSQEGTKNEQYF. In nucleotides, the CDR3 is TGTGCCAGCAGCCAAGAGGGGACCAAAAACGAGCAGTACTTC.

This rearrangement joins TRBV27 to TRBJ2-2; no definite D call. The germline CDR1 and CDR2 sequences are MNHEY and SMNVEV (reference sequence). V was shortened by 3 bases and J by 7 bases, with 12 bases between the two germline ends. The CDR3 consists of 14 residues. CDR3 region: CASSFLPARGELFF. In DNA form, the CDR3 reads TGTGCCAGCAGTTTCCTCCCGGCCCGCGGGGAGCTGTTTTTT.

This chain joins TRBV6-5 and TRBJ2-1, with 7 positions matching TRBD2. With V trimmed by 4 bases and J by 4 bases, 10 bases remained unmatched. Germline-derived CDR1 and CDR2 are MNHEY and SVGAGI. CDR3 size: 16 residues. CDR3 loop: CASSSPPVSGYNEQFF. In nucleotides, the CDR3 is TGTGCCAGCAGTTCCCCCCCGGTTAGCGGGTACAATGAGCAGTTCTTC.

The chain is built from TRBV7-3 and TRBJ2-3; 8 bases align to TRBD1. Germline CDR1 reads SGHTA; CDR2 reads FQGTGA. The CDR3 runs to 15 residues. V shed 2 bases and J 6 bases; nucleotides not matched to a gene: 7. CDR3 amino acids: CASSLVTGAGDTQYF. For the CDR3, the DNA is TGTGCCAGCAGCTTAGTGACAGGGGCCGGGGATACGCAGTATTTT.

V gene TRBV12-3 or TRBV12-4 combines with J gene TRBJ1-6, with TRBD1 matching 7 bases. After removal of 4 bases from V and 7 bases from J, the junction contained 4 bases not matched to a gene. This CDR3 is built from 14 residues. CDR3 sequence reads: CASSYRGENSPLHF. In nucleotides, the CDR3 is TGTGCCAGCAGTTACAGGGGAGAAAATTCACCCCTCCACTTT.

V is TRBV6-2 or TRBV6-3 and J is TRBJ2-7; 9 bases line up with TRBD2. V lost 7 bases and J lost 2; bases outside the gene matches: 6. Germline-derived CDR1 and CDR2 are MNHEY and SVGEGT. The CDR3 covers 14 residues. CDR3 amino acids: CASTPLAGTYEQYF. The DNA of the CDR3 is TGTGCCAGCACTCCACTAGCGGGTACCTACGAGCAGTACTTC.